Listed below are T cell receptor beta chains from one sample, sequenced in a study of response to subunit inactivated influenza vaccine. TCRdb analysed the RT-PCR reads with MiXCR anew, one entry per CDR3 protein. The repertoire has about 500,000 distinct CDR3 sequences, more than 7% of them found once; the top ten carry less than 15%. The sequences come from PBMCs from blood, collected about 24 months after vaccination. The source of these receptors is a man in his fifties or sixties who received an inactivated influenza vaccine. Each CDR3 is given with its conserved first and last residue.

>TRBV28|TRBJ2-7|14
CASTWAGGGYEQYF
>TRBV20-1|TRBJ2-7|13
CSARGQSLYEQYF
>TRBV7-2|TRBJ2-3|14
CASSFGIETDTQYF
>TRBV6-5|TRBJ2-2|16
CASSYTNGVNTGELFF
>TRBV4-3|TRBJ1-1|13
CASSQVGFPEAFF
>TRBV3-1|TRBJ2-7|14
CASSQMASSYEQYF
>TRBV6-1|TRBJ1-1|14
CASSEWQGDTEAFF
>TRBV7-8|TRBJ2-2|14
CASSLVPNTGELFF
>TRBV28|TRBJ2-5|13
CASRPGFQETQYF
>TRBV5-1|TRBJ2-3|14
CASRRTGGTDTQYF
>TRBV9|TRBJ2-1|15
CASSVAPQRYNEQFF
>TRBV29-1|TRBJ1-2|13
CSARQGGNYGYTF
>TRBV11-2|TRBJ2-7|13
CASSLSGSHEQYF
>TRBV24-1|TRBJ2-1|12
CATGRGNNEQFF
>TRBV10-3|TRBJ2-2|15
CAIRGGTESSGELFF
>TRBV5-1|TRBJ1-1|15
CASSFSVQENTEAFF
>TRBV27|TRBJ2-7|15
CASSRKPDRAYEQYF
>TRBV5-6|TRBJ2-3|16
CASSFRLAGEIDTQYF
>TRBV5-1|TRBJ1-1|15
CASSLEGTRNTEAFF
>TRBV6-2/TRBV6-3|TRBJ2-1|15
CASSYPSGKLPEQFF
>TRBV7-8|TRBJ1-1|14
CASSLHQGNTEAFF
>TRBV11-2|TRBJ1-1|13
CASSSGRLVEAFF
>TRBV15|TRBJ2-3|14
CATSRLGQQDTQYF
>TRBV6-5|TRBJ2-1|16
CASSYSKGQGANEQFF
>TRBV28|TRBJ2-1|14
CASSFPRAGNEQFF
>TRBV12-3/TRBV12-4|TRBJ2-5|14
CASSPDRERETQYF
>TRBV28|TRBJ1-1|11
CASTGRTKAFF
>TRBV2|TRBJ2-7|11
CASIGSYEQYF
>TRBV7-6|TRBJ2-5|15
CASSFSPASGETQYF
>TRBV15|TRBJ2-1|14
CATREWSSYNEQFF
>TRBV12-3/TRBV12-4|TRBJ1-2|15
CASSFGRPALYGYTF
>TRBV7-8|TRBJ2-5|11
CAFTLEETQYF
>TRBV12-3/TRBV12-4|TRBJ2-1|16
CASSLFGGISYNEQFF
>TRBV20-1|TRBJ2-1|14
CSARISGLLNEQFF
>TRBV5-1|TRBJ2-7|13
CASSTKGQGEQYF
>TRBV12-3/TRBV12-4|TRBJ2-1|12
CASSLIDNEQFF
>TRBV14|TRBJ1-1|14
CASSFVPFGTEAFF
>TRBV6-1|TRBJ2-5|15
CASSRSGGAGETQYF
>TRBV28|TRBJ2-2|15
CASSLRSANTGELFF
>TRBV4-2|TRBJ2-5|15
CASSRGQGGRETQYF
>TRBV6-1|TRBJ2-7|13
CASSELSSAIGYF
>TRBV25-1|TRBJ1-6|15
CASSVQGEAVSPLHF
>TRBV6-2/TRBV6-3|TRBJ2-1|15
CASRTGSGPSSEQFF
>TRBV7-2|TRBJ2-7|16
CASSLVAGTFSYEQYF
>TRBV12-3/TRBV12-4|TRBJ2-5|14
CASNRQGMRETQYF
>TRBV6-2/TRBV6-3|TRBJ1-4|19
CASSYDYREELATNEKLFF
>TRBV7-2|TRBJ1-3|13
CASSGVSGNTIYF
>TRBV7-3|TRBJ2-3|15
CASRKTGSGADTQYF
>TRBV20-1|TRBJ2-5|15
CSAPPRAGIKETQYF
>TRBV7-2|TRBJ2-7|14
CASSARTSGGQQYF
>TRBV2|TRBJ1-3|16
CASRGQGLLSGNTIYF
>TRBV10-3|TRBJ1-5|13
CAISLSSNQPQHF
>TRBV25-1|TRBJ1-2|14
CASSGPRHHYGYTF
>TRBV5-1|TRBJ2-7|12
CASSRNSHEQYF
>TRBV12-3/TRBV12-4|TRBJ2-1|13
CASSFNRGNEQFF
>TRBV12-3/TRBV12-4|TRBJ1-2|12
CASSRGNYGYTF
>TRBV19|TRBJ1-2|16
CASSVPPGAGNYGYTF